This T cell receptor beta chain originates from a study of early T cells in non-severe SARS-CoV-2 infection. This clonotype appeared a few times. Germline V gives CDR1 LGHNA, CDR2 YNFKEQ. Trimming left V 0 bases short and J 10 bases short, with 13 bases between. CDR3 length: 14 amino acids. Each cDNA molecule carried a unique molecular identifier. From the 5' RACE reads, TCRdb called clonotypes with MiXCR, one entry per CDR3 protein. The sample records some 64,000 distinct CDR3 sequences, less than 15% being singletons. The chain recombines TRBV4-2 with TRBJ2-1; no clear D gene. This receptor was obtained from an adult who was a healthcare worker with PCR-confirmed SARS-CoV-2 infection or an uninfected control (not recorded which). The source material was whole blood. CDR3 amino acids: CASSQDRGGGEQFF. In DNA form, the CDR3 reads TGTGCCAGCAGCCAAGATCGTGGCGGCGGAGAGCAGTTCTTC.